This is a list of T cell receptor beta chains from one sample in a study of PD-1 blockade in classical Hodgkin lymphoma. Here immunoSEQ multiplex PCR was the method, and the copy in TCRdb shows in-frame clones only, minus some. The profile shows under 100,000 clones, around 80% of them singletons. The sequenced sample was peripheral blood mononuclear cells (PBMCs), obtained at baseline. The receptors were gathered from a human donor with classical Hodgkin lymphoma. Both conserved end residues are part of each CDR3. Fields, in order: clone size, D gene, J gene, V gene, CDR3 DNA, CDR3 protein. A D gene is named only where the DNA matches it firmly. A clone size is listed for some rows: how often the clone was seen (once, few, many), or a class if it is expanded.

clone size: -; D gene: -; J gene: TRBJ1-5; V gene: TRBV5-8; CDR3 DNA: TGTGCCAGCAGCTTGGAGGTCTGGGGAGGACAGCCCCAGCATTTT; CDR3 protein: CASSLEVWGGQPQHF
clone size: once; D gene: TRBD2; J gene: TRBJ2-3; V gene: TRBV30; CDR3 DNA: TGTGCCTGGAGGGCGGGGGGCACAGATACGCAGTATTTT; CDR3 protein: CAWRAGGTDTQYF
clone size: -; D gene: -; J gene: TRBJ2-2; V gene: TRBV21-1; CDR3 DNA: TGTGCCAGCAGCAAAGGGGAAGCCTTGACAGGGCCTGAGCTGTTTTTT; CDR3 protein: CASSKGEALTGPELFF
clone size: -; D gene: TRBD1; J gene: TRBJ2-7; V gene: TRBV5-1; CDR3 DNA: TGCGCCAGCAGCACCCGGACAGGGGTTTATTACGAGCAGTACTTC; CDR3 protein: CASSTRTGVYYEQYF
clone size: -; D gene: -; J gene: TRBJ1-1; V gene: TRBV4-1; CDR3 DNA: TGCGCCAGCAGCCAAGGGTACGGGGCGCAGGACACTGAAGCTTTCTTT; CDR3 protein: CASSQGYGAQDTEAFF
clone size: -; D gene: -; J gene: TRBJ1-1; V gene: TRBV5-4; CDR3 DNA: TGTGCCAGCAGCTTGGGAAGGGGGAACTTGAACACTGAAGCTTTCTTT; CDR3 protein: CASSLGRGNLNTEAFF
clone size: -; D gene: TRBD2; J gene: TRBJ2-7; V gene: TRBV15; CDR3 DNA: TGTGCCACCAGCGTGGGTAGGGGACTAGCGACTCACGAGCAGTACTTC; CDR3 protein: CATSVGRGLATHEQYF
clone size: -; D gene: TRBD2; J gene: TRBJ2-7; V gene: TRBV12-5; CDR3 DNA: TGTGCTAGTGGTTTGGTACTGGGGGGGTGGCCCTACGAGCAGTACTTC; CDR3 protein: CASGLVLGGWPYEQYF
clone size: -; D gene: TRBD1; J gene: TRBJ1-2; V gene: TRBV10-3; CDR3 DNA: TGTGCCATCAGATCCATCCGGGACAGGGACCCTTATGGCTACACCTTC; CDR3 protein: CAIRSIRDRDPYGYTF
clone size: once; D gene: -; J gene: TRBJ1-2; V gene: TRBV27; CDR3 DNA: TGTGCCAGCAGTTTCGTCGGGGTGGGTCGTGGCTACACCTTC; CDR3 protein: CASSFVGVGRGYTF
clone size: -; D gene: -; J gene: TRBJ1-5; V gene: TRBV19; CDR3 DNA: TGTGCCAGTAGTATAGACGATCAGCCCCAGCATTTT; CDR3 protein: CASSIDDQPQHF
clone size: -; D gene: -; J gene: TRBJ2-2; V gene: TRBV5-1; CDR3 DNA: TGCGCCAGCAGCTCGACGGACAGTTACGGGGAGCTGTTTTTT; CDR3 protein: CASSSTDSYGELFF
clone size: -; D gene: TRBD2; J gene: TRBJ2-5; V gene: TRBV2; CDR3 DNA: TGTGCCAGCAGACCCGGACTAGCGGGAAGGGAGACCCAGTACTTC; CDR3 protein: CASRPGLAGRETQYF
clone size: -; D gene: -; J gene: TRBJ2-1; V gene: TRBV4-1; CDR3 DNA: TGCGCCAGCAGCCACCTATACAATGAGCAGTTCTTC; CDR3 protein: CASSHLYNEQFF
clone size: -; D gene: -; J gene: TRBJ2-1; V gene: TRBV5-1; CDR3 DNA: TGCGCCAGCAGCTCGGTTCGGAGTAATGAGCAGTTCTTC; CDR3 protein: CASSSVRSNEQFF
clone size: -; D gene: -; J gene: TRBJ2-2; V gene: TRBV6-1; CDR3 DNA: TGTGCCAGCAGTCCCAGCGTTATAACCGGGGAGCTGTTTTTT; CDR3 protein: CASSPSVITGELFF